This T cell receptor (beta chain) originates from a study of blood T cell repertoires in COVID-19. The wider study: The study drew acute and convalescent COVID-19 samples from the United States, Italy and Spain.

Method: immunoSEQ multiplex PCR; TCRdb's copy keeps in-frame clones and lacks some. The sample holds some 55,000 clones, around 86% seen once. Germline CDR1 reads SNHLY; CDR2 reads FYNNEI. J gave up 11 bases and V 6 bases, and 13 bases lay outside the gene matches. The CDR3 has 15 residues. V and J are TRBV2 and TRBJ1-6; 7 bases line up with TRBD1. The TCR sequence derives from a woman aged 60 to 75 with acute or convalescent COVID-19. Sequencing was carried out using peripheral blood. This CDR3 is CASRETQGKVTPLHF. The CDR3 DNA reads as TGTGCCAGCAGAGAGACACAGGGGAAGGTGACACCCCTCCACTTT.